These T cell receptor beta chains were read from a single sample in a study of blood T cell repertoires in COVID-19. Sequencing was performed with immunoSEQ multiplex PCR; in TCRdb, only in-frame clones are kept and a portion is missing. The data show 45,000 to 55,000 clones, around 87% seen once. Sequenced input: peripheral blood. The receptor source for this set is a man in his fifties or sixties with active COVID-19. Both conserved end residues are part of each CDR3. The D gene is left open where the match is weak. Clone size is not always given. Where it is, it says once, few, many or a class for expanded clones.

>TRBV5-6|TRBJ2-7|NA|NA
CASSLARGGQYF
TGTGCCAGCAGCTTGGCCCGGGGAGGGCAGTACTTC
>TRBV3-1/TRBV3-2|TRBJ1-2|NA|once
CASSQVGLRQGGLDGYTF
TGTGCCAGCAGCCAAGTTGGCCTCCGACAAGGAGGGTTGGATGGCTACACCTTC
>TRBV11-1|TRBJ2-7|TRBD1|NA
CASSLTGGYEQYF
TGTGCCAGCAGCTTAACAGGGGGCTACGAGCAGTACTTC
>TRBV15|TRBJ1-6|NA|NA
CATSGDYNSPLHF
TGTGCCACCTCGGGGGACTATAATTCACCCCTCCACTTT
>TRBV30|TRBJ1-6|TRBD1|NA
CAWSVPRGSSPLHF
TGTGCCTGGAGTGTACCCAGGGGGTCTTCACCCCTCCACTTT
>TRBV5-4|TRBJ2-6|TRBD1|NA
CASSLAQGASGANVLTF
TGTGCCAGCAGCTTGGCCCAGGGGGCTTCTGGGGCCAACGTCCTGACTTTC
>TRBV5-6|TRBJ1-3|TRBD1|NA
CASSLGQGAAGNTIYF
TGTGCCAGCAGCTTGGGACAGGGGGCCGCTGGAAACACCATATATTTT
>TRBV7-9|TRBJ1-2|NA|few
CASSLEFSGKYGYTF
TGTGCCAGCAGCTTAGAATTTTCAGGGAAATATGGCTACACCTTC
>TRBV28|TRBJ1-5|NA|NA
CASSLGQYSNQPQHF
TGTGCCAGCAGTTTAGGGCAGTATAGCAATCAGCCCCAGCATTTT
>TRBV6-2/TRBV6-3|TRBJ1-2|TRBD1|NA
CASSKIGQGSYTF
TGTGCCAGCAGCAAGATCGGACAGGGGAGCTACACCTTC
>TRBV18|TRBJ1-2|TRBD1|NA
CLGGDYYGYTF
TGTCTAGGGGGCGACTACTATGGCTACACCTTC
>TRBV10-3|TRBJ1-2|TRBD1|NA
CAISLGQNYGYTF
TGTGCCATCAGCCTGGGACAGAACTATGGCTACACCTTC
>TRBV19|TRBJ1-6|TRBD1|NA
CASSARDRRNSPLHF
TGTGCCAGTAGTGCCCGGGACAGGCGAAATTCACCCCTCCACTTT
>TRBV27|TRBJ1-1|TRBD1|NA
CASSSGQGAMVNTEAFF
TGTGCCAGCAGTTCCGGACAGGGGGCGATGGTGAACACTGAAGCTTTCTTT
>TRBV7-9|TRBJ2-3|NA|NA
CASSSNDRTGADTQYF
TGTGCCAGCAGCTCGAATGACAGGACGGGCGCAGATACGCAGTATTTT
>TRBV19|TRBJ2-1|TRBD2|NA
CASSISGIYNEQFF
TGTGCCAGTAGTATAAGCGGGATCTACAATGAGCAGTTCTTC
>TRBV6-1|TRBJ1-2|NA|NA
CASSEARGRAYGYTF
TGTGCCAGCAGTGAAGCGCGGGGCAGGGCCTATGGCTACACCTTC
>TRBV19|TRBJ2-1|NA|NA
CASSIQDRKKFF
TGTGCCAGTAGTATTCAAGACAGAAAAAAGTTCTTC
>TRBV5-8|TRBJ2-7|NA|NA
CASKGRGEQYF
TGTGCCAGCAAAGGTCGGGGGGAGCAGTACTTC
>TRBV7-2|TRBJ2-7|TRBD2|NA
CASSSGLAPYEQYF
TGTGCCAGCAGCTCAGGACTAGCCCCCTACGAGCAGTACTTC
>TRBV7-9|TRBJ2-7|NA|NA
CASSPGHHTTEQYF
TGTGCCAGCAGCCCGGGACACCACACTACCGAGCAGTACTTC
>TRBV6-5|TRBJ2-1|NA|NA
CASSYGPNEQFF
TGTGCCAGCAGTTACGGGCCTAATGAGCAGTTCTTC
>TRBV7-2|TRBJ2-5|NA|once
CASSLALAFGTQYF
TGTGCCAGCAGCTTAGCTCTAGCATTCGGGACCCAGTACTTC
>TRBV28|TRBJ1-5|NA|NA
CASRYQNPGTRDISNQPQHF
TGTGCCAGCAGATACCAGAACCCCGGGACAAGGGATATTAGCAATCAGCCCCAGCATTTT
>TRBV9|TRBJ1-1|TRBD1|NA
CASSPQDRGSLNTEAFF
TGTGCCAGCAGCCCGCAGGACAGGGGGAGCTTGAACACTGAAGCTTTCTTT
>TRBV4-3|TRBJ1-4|NA|NA
CASSPYRTVATNEKLFF
TGCGCCAGCAGCCCGTATCGGACAGTTGCAACTAATGAAAAACTGTTTTTT
>TRBV9|TRBJ2-1|TRBD2|once
CASSATSGNYNEQFF
TGTGCCAGCAGCGCCACTAGCGGGAACTACAATGAGCAGTTCTTC
>TRBV24-1|TRBJ2-2|TRBD1|NA
CATSSLAGGGGELFF
TGTGCCACCAGTTCCTTGGCAGGGGGCGGCGGGGAGCTGTTTTTT
>TRBV7-2|TRBJ1-5|TRBD1|NA
CASSGTGGGPNQPQHF
TGTGCCAGCAGCGGCACAGGGGGCGGCCCCAATCAGCCCCAGCATTTT
>TRBV28|TRBJ1-2|NA|NA
CASSFSRNYGYTF
TGTGCCAGCAGTTTCTCCAGAAACTATGGCTACACCTTC
>TRBV21-1|TRBJ2-5|NA|NA
CASSKEIGGRGQETQYF
TGTGCCAGCAGCAAAGAAATAGGCGGGCGGGGGCAAGAGACCCAGTACTTC
>TRBV7-6|TRBJ1-1|NA|NA
CASSAGASPMNTEAFF
TGTGCCAGCAGCGCAGGGGCCTCTCCTATGAACACTGAAGCTTTCTTT
>TRBV2|TRBJ1-2|TRBD1|NA
CASSVQKGAYGYTF
TGTGCCAGCAGTGTCCAAAAGGGGGCCTATGGCTACACCTTC
>TRBV19|TRBJ2-3|TRBD2|NA
CASSTDGAGGKDTQYF
TGTGCCAGTAGTACCGATGGAGCGGGAGGAAAGGATACGCAGTATTTT
>TRBV6-6|TRBJ2-7|NA|NA
CASSYSDSVFSYEQYF
TGTGCCAGCAGTTACTCGGACAGCGTTTTCTCCTACGAGCAGTACTTC
>TRBV29-1|TRBJ2-7|NA|NA
CSVDTGRTPSYEQYF
TGCAGCGTTGATACGGGTAGAACTCCCTCCTACGAGCAGTACTTC
>TRBV30|TRBJ2-1|NA|once
CAIGLNLNNEQFF
TGTGCCATAGGACTCAACCTTAACAATGAGCAGTTCTTC
>TRBV5-6|TRBJ2-3|TRBD2|NA
CASSLRLAGGGGTDTQYF
TGTGCCAGCAGCTTGAGACTAGCGGGGGGAGGTGGCACAGATACGCAGTATTTT
>TRBV6-1|TRBJ1-1|NA|NA
CASSEALTGRDTEAFF
TGTGCCAGCAGTGAAGCGCTTACAGGGAGGGACACTGAAGCTTTCTTT
>TRBV7-2|TRBJ1-1|TRBD1|NA
CASTIRTGESTTEAFF
TGTGCCAGCACAATTCGGACAGGGGAGAGCACCACTGAAGCTTTCTTT
>TRBV13|TRBJ2-7|NA|NA
CASSLSRLAGGYYEQYF
TGTGCCAGCAGCTTAAGCCGCCTAGCCGGTGGGTATTACGAGCAGTACTTC